This section outlines one T cell receptor (beta chain) sequence together with its context. It has no known antigen specificity. No qualities accompany the bases; no much larger clone lies one base away. This sample was included in a study of control samples from healthy donors and cancer patients (dated by TCRdb to about 2020). Libraries were constructed by the immunoSEQ multiplex PCR assay. The immuneACCESS repertoire file appears here via TCRdb, limited to in-frame rearrangements. These files lack a portion of the clones; in checked studies, under half of the deficit traces to unresolved V genes, and the cause of the others is not known. Counted in this sample were some 160,000 clones; roughly nine tenths of them appeared once. 0.68% of the sample belongs to the ten largest clones. Sequencing was carried out using blood. The receptor comes from a woman in her twenties or thirties in good health.

The CDR3 region: CASSESGGEGMNTEAFF. The DNA is TGCGCCAGCAGTGAGTCAGGAGGGGAGGGGATGAACACTGAAGCTTTCTTT. The chain joins TRBV10-1 to TRBJ1-1; D gene: possibly TRBD1, on 5 matching bases. CDR1 and CDR2 (WNHNN, SYGVQD) derive from the germline V gene (reference sequence). The CDR3 sequence holds 17 residues, the cysteine and phenylalanine included. The retained sequence is limited to the CDR3, 51 bases, with the frame set at the first base. The germline ends are 14 bases apart after V is trimmed by 0 bases and J by 0 bases.